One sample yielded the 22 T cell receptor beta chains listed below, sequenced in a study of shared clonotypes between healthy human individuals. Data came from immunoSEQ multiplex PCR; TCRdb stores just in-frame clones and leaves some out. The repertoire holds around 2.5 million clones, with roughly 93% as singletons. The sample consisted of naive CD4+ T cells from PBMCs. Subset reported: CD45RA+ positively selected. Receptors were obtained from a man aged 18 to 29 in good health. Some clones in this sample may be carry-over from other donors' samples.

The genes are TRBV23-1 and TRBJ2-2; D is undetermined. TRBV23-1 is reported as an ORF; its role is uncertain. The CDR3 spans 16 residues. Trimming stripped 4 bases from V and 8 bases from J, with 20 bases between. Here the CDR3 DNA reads TGCGCCAGCAGTCTGCCACCGGACGGGTCACGAGGGGAGCTGTTTTTT. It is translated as CASSLPPDGSRGELFF.

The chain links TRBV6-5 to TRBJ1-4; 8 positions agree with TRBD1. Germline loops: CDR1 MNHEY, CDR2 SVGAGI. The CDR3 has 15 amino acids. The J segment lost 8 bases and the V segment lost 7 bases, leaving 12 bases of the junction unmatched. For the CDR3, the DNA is TGTGCCAGCACTGGCTCGATTGACAGGGGAGAAAAACTGTTTTTT. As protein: CASTGSIDRGEKLFF.

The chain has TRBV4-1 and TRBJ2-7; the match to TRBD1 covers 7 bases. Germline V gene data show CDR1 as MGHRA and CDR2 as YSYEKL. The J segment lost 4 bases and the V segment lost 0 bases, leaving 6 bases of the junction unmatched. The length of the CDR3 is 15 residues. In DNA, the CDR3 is TGCGCCAGCAGCCAAGACAGGGGGTTACGGTACGAGCAGTACTTC. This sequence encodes CASSQDRGLRYEQYF.

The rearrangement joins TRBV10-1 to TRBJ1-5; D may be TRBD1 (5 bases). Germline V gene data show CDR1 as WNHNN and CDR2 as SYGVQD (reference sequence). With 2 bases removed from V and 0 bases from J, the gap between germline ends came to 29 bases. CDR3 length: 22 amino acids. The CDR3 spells CASSEQCQGLQTLFYSNQPQHF. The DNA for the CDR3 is TGCGCCAGCAGTGAGCAGTGTCAGGGCCTTCAAACCCTTTTCTATAGCAATCAGCCCCAGCATTTT.

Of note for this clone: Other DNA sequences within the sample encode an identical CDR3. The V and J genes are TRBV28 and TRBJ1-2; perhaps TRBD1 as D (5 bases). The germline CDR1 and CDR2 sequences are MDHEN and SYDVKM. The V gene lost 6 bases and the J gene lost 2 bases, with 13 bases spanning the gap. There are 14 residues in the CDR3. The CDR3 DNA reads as TGTGCCAGCAGACCCGGGACGAAAAACTATGGCTACACCTTC. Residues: CASRPGTKNYGYTF.

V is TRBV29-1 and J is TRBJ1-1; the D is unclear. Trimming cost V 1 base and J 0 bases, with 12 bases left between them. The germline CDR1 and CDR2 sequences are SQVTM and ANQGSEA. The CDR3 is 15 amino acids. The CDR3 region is CSVEVVGGLNTEAFF. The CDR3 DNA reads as TGCAGCGTTGAAGTTGTGGGAGGGTTGAACACTGAAGCTTTCTTT.

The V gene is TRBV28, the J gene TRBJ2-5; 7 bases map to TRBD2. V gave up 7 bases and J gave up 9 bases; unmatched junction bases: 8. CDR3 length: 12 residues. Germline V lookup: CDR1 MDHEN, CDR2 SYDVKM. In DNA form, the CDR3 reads TGTGCCAGCACCGAAAGTGGGAGGGCCCAGTACTTC. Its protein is CASTESGRAQYF.

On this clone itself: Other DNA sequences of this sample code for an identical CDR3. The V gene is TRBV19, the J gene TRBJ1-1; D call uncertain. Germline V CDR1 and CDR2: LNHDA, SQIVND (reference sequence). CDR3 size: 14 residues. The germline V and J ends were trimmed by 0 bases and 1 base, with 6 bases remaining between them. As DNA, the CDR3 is TGTGCCAGTAGTATAGATGGGCAGAACACTGAAGCTTTCTTT. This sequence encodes CASSIDGQNTEAFF. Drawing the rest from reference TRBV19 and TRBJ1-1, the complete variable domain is DGGITQSPKYLFRKEGQNVTLSCEQNLNHDAMYWYRQDPGQGLRLIYYSQIVNDFQKGDIAEGYSVSREKKESFPLTVTSAQKNPTAFYLCASSIDGQNTEAFFGQGTRLTVV.

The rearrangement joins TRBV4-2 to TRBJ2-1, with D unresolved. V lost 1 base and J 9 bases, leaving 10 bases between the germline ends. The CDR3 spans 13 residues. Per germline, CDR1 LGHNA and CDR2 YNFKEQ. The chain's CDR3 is CASSQGLGREQFF. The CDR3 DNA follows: TGTGCCAGCAGCCAAGGTCTTGGGCGTGAGCAGTTCTTC.

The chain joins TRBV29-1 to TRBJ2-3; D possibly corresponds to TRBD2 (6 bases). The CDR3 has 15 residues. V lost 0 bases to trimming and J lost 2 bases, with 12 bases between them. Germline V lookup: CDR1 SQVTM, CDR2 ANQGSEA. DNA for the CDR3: TGCAGCGTTGAAGATTTCGGGGGAGCCACAGATACGCAGTATTTT. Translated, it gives CSVEDFGGATDTQYF.

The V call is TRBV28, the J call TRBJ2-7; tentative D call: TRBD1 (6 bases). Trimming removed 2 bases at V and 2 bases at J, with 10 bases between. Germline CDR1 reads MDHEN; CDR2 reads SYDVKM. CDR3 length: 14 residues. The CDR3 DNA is TGTGCCAGCAGTTTAGGGACAATTGCCTACGAGCAGTACTTC. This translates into CASSLGTIAYEQYF.

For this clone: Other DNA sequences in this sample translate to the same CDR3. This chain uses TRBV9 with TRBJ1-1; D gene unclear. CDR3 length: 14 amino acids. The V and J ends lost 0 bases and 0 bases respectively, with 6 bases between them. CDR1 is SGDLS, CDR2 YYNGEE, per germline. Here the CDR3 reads CASSVGPMNTEAFF. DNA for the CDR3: TGTGCCAGCAGCGTAGGCCCGATGAACACTGAAGCTTTCTTT. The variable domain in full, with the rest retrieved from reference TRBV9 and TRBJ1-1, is DSGVTQTPKHLITATGQRVTLRCSPRSGDLSVYWYQQSLDQGLQFLIQYYNGEERAKGNILERFSAQQFPDLHSELNLSSLELGDSALYFCASSVGPMNTEAFFGQGTRLTVV.

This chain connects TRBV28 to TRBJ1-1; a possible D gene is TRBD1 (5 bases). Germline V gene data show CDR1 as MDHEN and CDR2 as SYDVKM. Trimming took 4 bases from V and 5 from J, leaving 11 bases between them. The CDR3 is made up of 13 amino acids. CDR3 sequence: CASSSWGTTEAFF. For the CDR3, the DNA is TGTGCCAGCAGTTCATGGGGGACTACTGAAGCTTTCTTT.

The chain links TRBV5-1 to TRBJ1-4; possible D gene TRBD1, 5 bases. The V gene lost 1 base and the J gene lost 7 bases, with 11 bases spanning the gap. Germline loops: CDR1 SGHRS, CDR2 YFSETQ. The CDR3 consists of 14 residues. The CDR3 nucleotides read TGCGCCAGCAGCTTGCAGGGCCCAGGTGAAAAACTGTTTTTT. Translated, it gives CASSLQGPGEKLFF.

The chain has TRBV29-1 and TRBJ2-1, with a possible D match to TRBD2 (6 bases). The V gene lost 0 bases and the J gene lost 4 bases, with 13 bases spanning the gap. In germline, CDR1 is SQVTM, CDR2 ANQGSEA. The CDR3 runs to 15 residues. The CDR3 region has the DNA TGCAGCGTTGAAGATACGGGACTTGCATACAATGAGCAGTTCTTC. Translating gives CSVEDTGLAYNEQFF.

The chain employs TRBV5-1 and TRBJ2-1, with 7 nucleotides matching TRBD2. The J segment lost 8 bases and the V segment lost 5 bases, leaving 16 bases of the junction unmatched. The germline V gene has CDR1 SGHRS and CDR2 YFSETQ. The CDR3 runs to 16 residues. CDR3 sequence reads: CASRGVREAGRHEQFF. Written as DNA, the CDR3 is TGCGCCAGCAGGGGTGTACGGGAGGCCGGGAGGCATGAGCAGTTCTTC.

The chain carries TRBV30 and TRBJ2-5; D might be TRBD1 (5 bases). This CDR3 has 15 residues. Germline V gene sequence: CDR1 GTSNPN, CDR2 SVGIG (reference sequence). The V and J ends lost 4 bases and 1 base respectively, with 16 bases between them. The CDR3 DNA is TGTGCCTGGAACCACGGACAAGCTGGCCAAGAGACCCAGTACTTC. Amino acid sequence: CAWNHGQAGQETQYF.

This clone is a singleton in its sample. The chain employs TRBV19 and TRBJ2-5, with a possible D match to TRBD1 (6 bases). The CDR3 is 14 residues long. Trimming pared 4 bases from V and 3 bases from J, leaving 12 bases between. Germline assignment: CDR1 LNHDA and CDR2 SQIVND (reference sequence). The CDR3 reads CASSNNRVKETQYF. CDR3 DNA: TGTGCCAGTAGTAACAACAGGGTGAAAGAGACCCAGTACTTC.

CDR3 in amino acids: CASSPDRSGYTF. In nucleotides, the CDR3 is TGTGCCAGCAGTCCGGACAGGAGTGGCTACACCTTC. J is TRBJ1-2 and V is TRBV28, with 7 positions matching TRBD1. The CDR3 has 12 residues. With V trimmed by 5 bases and J by 7 bases, 4 bases remained unmatched. Per the germline V gene, CDR1 is MDHEN and CDR2 is SYDVKM.

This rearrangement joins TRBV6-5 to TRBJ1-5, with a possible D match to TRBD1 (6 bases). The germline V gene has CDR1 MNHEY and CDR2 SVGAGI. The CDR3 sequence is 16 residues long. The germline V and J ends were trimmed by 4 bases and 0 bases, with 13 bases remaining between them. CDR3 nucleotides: TGTGCCAGCAGTTGGGACACTTACCCTAGCAATCAGCCCCAGCATTTT. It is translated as CASSWDTYPSNQPQHF.

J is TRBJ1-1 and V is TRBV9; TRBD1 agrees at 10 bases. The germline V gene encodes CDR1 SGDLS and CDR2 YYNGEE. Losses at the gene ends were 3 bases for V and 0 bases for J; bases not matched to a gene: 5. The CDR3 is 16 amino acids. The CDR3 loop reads CASSGGQGTVNTEAFF. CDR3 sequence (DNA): TGTGCCAGCAGCGGGGGACAGGGGACAGTGAACACTGAAGCTTTCTTT.

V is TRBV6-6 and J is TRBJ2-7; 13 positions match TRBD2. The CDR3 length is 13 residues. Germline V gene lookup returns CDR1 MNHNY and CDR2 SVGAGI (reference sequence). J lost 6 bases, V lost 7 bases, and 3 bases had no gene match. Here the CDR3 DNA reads TGTGCCAGCAAGGGACTAGCGGGATTCGAGCAGTACTTC. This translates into CASKGLAGFEQYF.